This T cell receptor beta chain was profiled in a study of control samples from healthy donors and cancer patients. The CDR3 spans 14 residues. Trimming at V came to 5 bases and at J to 2 bases, leaving 6 bases not matched to a gene. Per germline, CDR1 SGHNT and CDR2 YYREEE (reference sequence). Clones were sequenced by immunoSEQ multiplex PCR, and TCRdb holds only the in-frame ones, with some missing. The sample contains around 23,000 clones, approximately 85% of which appear only once. This chain connects TRBV5-4 to TRBJ1-1; 7 bases are shared with TRBD1. This receptor was obtained from a man aged 55 to 69 with head and neck cancer. The sample comprised PBMCs. The CDR3 DNA reads as TGTGCCAGCAGTCTTACAGGGGCCAACACTGAAGCTTTCTTT. It translates to CASSLTGANTEAFF.